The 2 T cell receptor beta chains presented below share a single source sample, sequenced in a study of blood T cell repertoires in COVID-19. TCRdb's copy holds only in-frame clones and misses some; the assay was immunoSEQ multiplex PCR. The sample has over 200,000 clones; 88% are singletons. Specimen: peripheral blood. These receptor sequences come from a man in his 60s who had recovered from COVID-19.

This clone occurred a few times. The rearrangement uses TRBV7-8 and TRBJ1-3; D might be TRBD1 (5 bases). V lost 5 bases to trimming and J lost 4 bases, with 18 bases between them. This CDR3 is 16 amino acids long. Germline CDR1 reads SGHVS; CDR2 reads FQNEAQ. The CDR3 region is CASSPQRDPSGNTIYF. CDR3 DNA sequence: TGTGCCAGCAGCCCCCAGCGGGACCCGTCAGGAAACACCATATATTTT.

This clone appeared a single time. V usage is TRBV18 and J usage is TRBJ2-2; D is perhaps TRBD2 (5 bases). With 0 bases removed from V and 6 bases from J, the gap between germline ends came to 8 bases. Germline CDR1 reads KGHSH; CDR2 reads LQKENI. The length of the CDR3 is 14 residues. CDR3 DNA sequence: TGTGCCAGCTCACCACCGACGAGGGCCGGGGAGCTGTTTTTT. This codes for CASSPPTRAGELFF.